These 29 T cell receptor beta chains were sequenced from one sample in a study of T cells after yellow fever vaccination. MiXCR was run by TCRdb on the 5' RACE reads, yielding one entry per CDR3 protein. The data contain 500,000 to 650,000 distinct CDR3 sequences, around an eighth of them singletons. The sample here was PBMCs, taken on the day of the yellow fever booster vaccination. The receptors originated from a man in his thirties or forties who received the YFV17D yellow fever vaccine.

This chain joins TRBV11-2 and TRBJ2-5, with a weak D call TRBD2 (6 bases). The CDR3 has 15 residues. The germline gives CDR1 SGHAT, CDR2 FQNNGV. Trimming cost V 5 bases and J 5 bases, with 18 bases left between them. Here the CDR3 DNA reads TGTGCCAGCAGCCCCGGGACTCTCGGGATCGAGACCCAGTACTTC. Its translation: CASSPGTLGIETQYF.

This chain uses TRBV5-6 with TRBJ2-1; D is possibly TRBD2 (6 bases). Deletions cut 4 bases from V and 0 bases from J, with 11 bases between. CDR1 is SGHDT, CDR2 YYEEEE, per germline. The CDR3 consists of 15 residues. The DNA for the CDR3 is TGTGCCAGCAGCCATAGCGGAAACTCCTACAATGAGCAGTTCTTC. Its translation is CASSHSGNSYNEQFF.

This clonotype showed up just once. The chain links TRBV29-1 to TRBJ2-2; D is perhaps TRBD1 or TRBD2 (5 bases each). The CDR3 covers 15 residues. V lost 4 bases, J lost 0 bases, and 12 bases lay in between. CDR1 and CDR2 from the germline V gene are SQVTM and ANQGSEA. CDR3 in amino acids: CSVGGTVTNTGELFF. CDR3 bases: TGCAGCGTTGGAGGGACGGTCACGAACACCGGGGAGCTGTTTTTT.

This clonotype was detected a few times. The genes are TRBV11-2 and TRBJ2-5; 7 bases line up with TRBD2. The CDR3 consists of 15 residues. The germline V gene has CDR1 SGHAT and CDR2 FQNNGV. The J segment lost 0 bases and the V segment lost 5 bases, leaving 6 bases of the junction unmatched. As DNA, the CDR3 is TGTGCCAGCAGCGCTCTAGCGGAGTACCAAGAGACCCAGTACTTC. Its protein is CASSALAEYQETQYF.

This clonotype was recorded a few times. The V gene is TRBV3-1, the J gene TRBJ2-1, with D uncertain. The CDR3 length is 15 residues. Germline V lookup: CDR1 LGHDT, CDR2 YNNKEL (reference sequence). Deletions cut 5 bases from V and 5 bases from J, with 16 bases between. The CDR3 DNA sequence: TGTGCCAGCAGCACGACCAGAGGCAGACACAATGAGCAGTTCTTC. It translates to CASSTTRGRHNEQFF.

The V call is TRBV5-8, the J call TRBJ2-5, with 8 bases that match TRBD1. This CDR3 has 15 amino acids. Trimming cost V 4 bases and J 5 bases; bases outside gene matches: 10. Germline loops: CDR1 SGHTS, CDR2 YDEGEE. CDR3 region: CASSTGQASRETQYF. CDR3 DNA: TGTGCCAGCAGCACGGGACAGGCGTCACGGGAGACCCAGTACTTC.

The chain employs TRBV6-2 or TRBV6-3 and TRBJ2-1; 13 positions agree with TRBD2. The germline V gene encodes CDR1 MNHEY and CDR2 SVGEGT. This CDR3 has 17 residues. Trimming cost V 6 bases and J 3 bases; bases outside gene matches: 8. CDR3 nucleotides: TGTGCCAGCAGAACTCTAGGGACTAGCGGGGTCTACAATGAGCAGTTCTTC. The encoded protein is CASRTLGTSGVYNEQFF.

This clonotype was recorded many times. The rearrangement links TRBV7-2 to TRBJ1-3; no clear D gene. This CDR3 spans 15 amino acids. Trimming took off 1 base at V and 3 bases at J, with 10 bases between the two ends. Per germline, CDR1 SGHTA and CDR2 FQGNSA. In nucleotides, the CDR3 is TGTGCCAGCAGCTTAGTCGCCAGTCGTGGAAACACCATATATTTT. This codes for CASSLVASRGNTIYF.

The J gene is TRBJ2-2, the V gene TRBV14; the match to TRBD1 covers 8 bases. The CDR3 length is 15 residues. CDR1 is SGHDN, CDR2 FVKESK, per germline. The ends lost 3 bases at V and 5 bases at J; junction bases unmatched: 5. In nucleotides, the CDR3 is TGTGCCAGCAGCCATGGGACAGGTCTGACCGGGGAGCTGTTTTTT. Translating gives CASSHGTGLTGELFF.

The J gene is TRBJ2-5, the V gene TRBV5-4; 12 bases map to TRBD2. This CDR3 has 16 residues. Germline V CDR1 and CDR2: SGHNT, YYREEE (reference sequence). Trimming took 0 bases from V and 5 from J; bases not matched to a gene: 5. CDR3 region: CASSLEVTSGSETQYF. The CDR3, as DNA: TGTGCCAGCAGCTTGGAGGTGACTAGCGGGAGCGAGACCCAGTACTTC. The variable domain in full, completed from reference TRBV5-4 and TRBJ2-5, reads ETGVTQSPTHLIKTRGQQVTLRCSSQSGHNTVSWYQQALGQGPQFIFQYYREEENGRGNFPPRFSGLQFPNYSSELNVNALELDDSALYLCASSLEVTSGSETQYFGPGTRLLVL.

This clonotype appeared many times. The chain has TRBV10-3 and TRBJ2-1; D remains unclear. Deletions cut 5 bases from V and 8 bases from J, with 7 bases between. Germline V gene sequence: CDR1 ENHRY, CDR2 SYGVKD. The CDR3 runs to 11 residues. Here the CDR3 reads CAISFTHEQFF. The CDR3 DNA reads TGTGCCATCAGTTTCACCCATGAGCAGTTCTTC.

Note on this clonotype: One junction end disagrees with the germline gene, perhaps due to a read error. The CDR3 loop is CASRIAGGRDEQYF. The CDR3, as DNA: TGTGCCAGTAGGATAGCGGGAGGGCGAGACGAGCAGTACTTC. The V and J genes are TRBV19 and TRBJ2-7, with TRBD2 matching over 11 bases. Germline V gives CDR1 LNHDA, CDR2 SQIVND (reference sequence). This CDR3 contains 14 residues.

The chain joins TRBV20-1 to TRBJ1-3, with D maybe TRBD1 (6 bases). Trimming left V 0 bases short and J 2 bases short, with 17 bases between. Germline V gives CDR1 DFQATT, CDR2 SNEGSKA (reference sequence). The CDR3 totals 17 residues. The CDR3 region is CSARDQQGYGPGNTIYF. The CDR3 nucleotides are TGCAGTGCTAGAGATCAACAGGGCTATGGGCCTGGAAACACCATATATTTT.

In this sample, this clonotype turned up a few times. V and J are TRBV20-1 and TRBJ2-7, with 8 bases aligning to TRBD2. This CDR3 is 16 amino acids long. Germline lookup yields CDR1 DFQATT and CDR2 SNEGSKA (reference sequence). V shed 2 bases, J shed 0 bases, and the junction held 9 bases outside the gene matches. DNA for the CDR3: TGCAGTGCTAGAAATTTAGCGGGAAGCAGCTCCTACGAGCAGTACTTC. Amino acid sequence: CSARNLAGSSSYEQYF.

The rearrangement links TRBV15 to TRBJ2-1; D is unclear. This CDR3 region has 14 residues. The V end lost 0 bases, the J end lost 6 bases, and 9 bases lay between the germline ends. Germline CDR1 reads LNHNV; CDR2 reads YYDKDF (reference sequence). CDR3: CATSRDVERNEQFF. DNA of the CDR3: TGTGCCACCAGCAGAGATGTGGAGCGCAATGAGCAGTTCTTC.

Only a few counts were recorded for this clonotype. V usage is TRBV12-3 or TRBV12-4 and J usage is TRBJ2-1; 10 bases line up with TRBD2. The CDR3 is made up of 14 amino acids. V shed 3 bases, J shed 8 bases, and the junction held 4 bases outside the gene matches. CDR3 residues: CASSFKREGHEQFF. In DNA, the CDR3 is TGTGCCAGCAGTTTTAAGCGGGAGGGCCATGAGCAGTTCTTC.

DNA of the CDR3: TGTGCCAGCAGCTCTAAGAGGGTAGCATACAATGAGCAGTTCTTC. Its protein product is CASSSKRVAYNEQFF. The chain recombines TRBV7-8 with TRBJ2-1, with a tentative D call TRBD2 (5 bases). From germline, CDR1 is SGHVS and CDR2 FQNEAQ. The V and J ends lost 4 bases and 4 bases respectively, with 14 bases between them. The CDR3 is 15 amino acids.

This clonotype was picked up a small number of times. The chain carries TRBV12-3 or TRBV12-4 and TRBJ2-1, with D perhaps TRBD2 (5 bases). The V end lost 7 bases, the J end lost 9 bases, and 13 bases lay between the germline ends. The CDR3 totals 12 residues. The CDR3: CASIRGLGEQFF. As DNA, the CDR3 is TGTGCCAGCATTCGGGGATTAGGTGAGCAGTTCTTC.

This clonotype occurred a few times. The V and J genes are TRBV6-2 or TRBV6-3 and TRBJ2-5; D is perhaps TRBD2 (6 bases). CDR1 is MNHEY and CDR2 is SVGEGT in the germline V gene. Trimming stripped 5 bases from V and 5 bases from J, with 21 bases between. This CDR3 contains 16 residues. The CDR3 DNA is TGTGCCAGCAGTCCCCCTTACCTCCGGGGAGGTGAGACCCAGTACTTC. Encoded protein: CASSPPYLRGGETQYF.

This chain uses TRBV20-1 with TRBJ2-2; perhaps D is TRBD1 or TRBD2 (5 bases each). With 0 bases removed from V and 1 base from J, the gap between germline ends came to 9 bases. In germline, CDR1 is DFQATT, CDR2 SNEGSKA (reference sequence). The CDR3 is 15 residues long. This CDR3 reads CSARDPGRNTGELFF. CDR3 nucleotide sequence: TGCAGTGCTAGAGATCCAGGGAGGAACACCGGGGAGCTGTTTTTT.

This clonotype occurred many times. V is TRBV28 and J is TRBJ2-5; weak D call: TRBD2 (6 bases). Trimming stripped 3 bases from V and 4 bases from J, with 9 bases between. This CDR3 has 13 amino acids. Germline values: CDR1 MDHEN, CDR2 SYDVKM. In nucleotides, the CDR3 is TGTGCCAGCAGTTTTGGGGAGGCAGAGACCCAGTACTTC. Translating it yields CASSFGEAETQYF.

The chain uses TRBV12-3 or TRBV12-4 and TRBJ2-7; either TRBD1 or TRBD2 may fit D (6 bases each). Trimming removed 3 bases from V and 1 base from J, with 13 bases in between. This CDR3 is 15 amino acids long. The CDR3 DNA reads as TGTGCCAGCAGTTTGTCGGGGGCGCGTTCCTACGAGCAGTACTTC. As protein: CASSLSGARSYEQYF.

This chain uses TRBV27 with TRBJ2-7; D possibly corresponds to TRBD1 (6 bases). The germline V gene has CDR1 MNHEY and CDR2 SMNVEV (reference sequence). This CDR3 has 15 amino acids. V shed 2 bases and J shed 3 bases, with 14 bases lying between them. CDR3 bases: TGTGCCAGCAGTTTAAAAGGAACAGGGCTCTACGAGCAGTACTTC. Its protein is CASSLKGTGLYEQYF.

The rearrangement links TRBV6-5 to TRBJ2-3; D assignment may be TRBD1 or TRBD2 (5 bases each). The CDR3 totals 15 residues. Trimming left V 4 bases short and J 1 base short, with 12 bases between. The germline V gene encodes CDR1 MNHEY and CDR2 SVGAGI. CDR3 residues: CASSWGSRGTDTQYF. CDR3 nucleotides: TGTGCCAGCAGTTGGGGGTCTAGAGGCACAGATACGCAGTATTTT.

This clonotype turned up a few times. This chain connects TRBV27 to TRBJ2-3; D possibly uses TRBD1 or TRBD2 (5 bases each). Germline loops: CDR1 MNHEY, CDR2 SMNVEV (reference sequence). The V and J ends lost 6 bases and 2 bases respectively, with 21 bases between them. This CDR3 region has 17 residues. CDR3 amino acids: CASSLVGALLPTDTQYF. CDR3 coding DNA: TGTGCCAGCAGCTTAGTCGGGGCCTTACTTCCCACAGATACGCAGTATTTT.

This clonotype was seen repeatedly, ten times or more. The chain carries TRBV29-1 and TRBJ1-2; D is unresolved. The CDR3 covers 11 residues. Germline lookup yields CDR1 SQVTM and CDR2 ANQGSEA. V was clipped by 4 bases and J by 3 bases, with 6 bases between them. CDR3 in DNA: TGCAGCGTTGGGGGAGACTATGGCTACACCTTC. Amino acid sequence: CSVGGDYGYTF.

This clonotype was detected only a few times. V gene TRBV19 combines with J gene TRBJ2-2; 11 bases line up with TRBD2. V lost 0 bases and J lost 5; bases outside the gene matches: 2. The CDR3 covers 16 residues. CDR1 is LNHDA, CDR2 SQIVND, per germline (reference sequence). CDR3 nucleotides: TGTGCCAGTAGTATAGACAGGACTAGCGGGACCGGGGAGCTGTTTTTT. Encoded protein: CASSIDRTSGTGELFF.

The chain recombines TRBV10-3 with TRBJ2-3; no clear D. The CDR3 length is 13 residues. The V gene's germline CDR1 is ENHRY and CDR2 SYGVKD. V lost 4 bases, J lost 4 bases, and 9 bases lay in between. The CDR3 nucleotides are TGTGCCATCAGTGTTAATGCCGCAGATACGCAGTATTTT. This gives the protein CAISVNAADTQYF.

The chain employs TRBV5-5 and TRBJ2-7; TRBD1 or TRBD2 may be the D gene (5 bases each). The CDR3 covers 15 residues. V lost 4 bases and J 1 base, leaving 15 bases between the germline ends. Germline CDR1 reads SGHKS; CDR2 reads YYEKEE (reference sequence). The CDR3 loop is CASSRGGSRSYEQYF. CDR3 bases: TGTGCCAGCAGCCGTGGGGGATCCAGGTCCTACGAGCAGTACTTC.